These 5 T cell receptor beta chains originate from one sample sequenced in a study of blood T cell repertoires in COVID-19. This table comes from immunoSEQ multiplex PCR, and its TCRdb copy is limited to in-frame clones, with some not included. The sample holds about 200,000 clones, approximately 87% seen once. Sequencing input: peripheral blood. The receptors shown here come from a woman between 65 and 79 years old with acute or convalescent COVID-19.

V gene TRBV6-2 or TRBV6-3 combines with J gene TRBJ2-1; possible D gene TRBD2, 7 bases. From germline, CDR1 is MNHEY and CDR2 SVGEGT. This CDR3 is 19 amino acids long. Trimming pared 2 bases from V and 0 bases from J, leaving 20 bases between. CDR3 sequence: CASSYLEGTGGLSYNEQFF. In DNA, the CDR3 is TGTGCCAGCAGTTACCTCGAAGGGACGGGGGGCCTCTCCTACAATGAGCAGTTCTTC.

This chain's CDR3 is CASSPEPTGSSNYGYTF. Written as DNA, the CDR3 is TGTGCCAGCAGCCCTGAGCCGACAGGGTCATCTAACTATGGCTACACCTTC. This chain uses TRBV7-6 with TRBJ1-2; 7 bases are shared with TRBD1. The CDR3 is made up of 17 amino acids. Germline trimming cut 5 bases from V and 0 bases from J; bases unmatched to any gene: 12. Germline V CDR1 and CDR2: SGHVS, FNYEAQ.

The rearrangement joins TRBV3-1 (or the pseudogene TRBV3-2) to TRBJ1-3, with 8 bases aligning to TRBD1. Germline V gives CDR1 LGHDT, CDR2 YNNKEL (reference sequence). The CDR3 consists of 16 residues. V dropped 3 bases and J dropped 0; count of bases not matched to a gene: 4. DNA for the CDR3: TGTGCCAGCAGCCAGGACAGGGCTTTCTCTGGAAACACCATATATTTT. Residues: CASSQDRAFSGNTIYF.

V gene TRBV2 combines with J gene TRBJ1-4; D perhaps matches TRBD1 (6 bases). The CDR3 has 15 residues. CDR1 SNHLY and CDR2 FYNNEI come from the germline V gene. V lost 6 bases to trimming and J lost 0 bases, with 11 bases between them. CDR3 protein: CASRGGSATNEKLFF. The DNA for the CDR3 is TGTGCCAGCAGAGGGGGAAGCGCAACTAATGAAAAACTGTTTTTT.

The gene calls are TRBV6-4 and TRBJ1-2; a possible D gene is TRBD1 (6 bases). CDR3 length equals 12 residues. Between the trimmed V and J ends, which lost 3 bases and 8 bases, there was a span of 10 bases. Germline V lookup: CDR1 MRHNA, CDR2 SNTAGT. The CDR3 protein is CASSEGAGGYTF. The CDR3 nucleotides are TGTGCCAGCAGTGAGGGGGCTGGCGGCTACACCTTC.